These 8 T cell receptor beta chains share one sample of origin, sequenced in a study of blood T cell repertoires in COVID-19. The data were produced by immunoSEQ multiplex PCR, yet TCRdb's version contains in-frame clones alone and is incomplete. This sample has approximately 190,000 clones, with 70% to 85% found just once. Sequences were obtained from PBMCs or T cells enriched from blood (not recorded which). Receptors were obtained from a woman aged 55-75 years with acute COVID-19.

This chain uses TRBV5-1 with TRBJ2-1, with 14 bases identical to TRBD2. Germline trimming cut 3 bases from V and 9 bases from J; bases unmatched to any gene: 5. The CDR3 spans 15 residues. Germline V gene sequence: CDR1 SGHRS, CDR2 YFSETQ. CDR3 region: CASSSGLAGGPEQFF. CDR3 bases: TGCGCCAGCAGCTCAGGACTAGCGGGGGGCCCTGAGCAGTTCTTC.

This clone was observed a handful of times. The chain joins TRBV7-2 to TRBJ2-3, with TRBD2 identical over 8 bases. Germline lookup yields CDR1 SGHTA and CDR2 FQGNSA. This CDR3 spans 17 amino acids. Unmatched junction bases numbered 17, after V lost 2 bases and J lost 10 bases. In DNA form, the CDR3 reads TGTGCCAGCAGCTTAACACCTGTAGGACTAGCCCAGGAGGCGCAGTATTTT. Residues: CASSLTPVGLAQEAQYF.

The rearrangement links TRBV7-2 to TRBJ2-3; 10 bases are a match to TRBD1. With 5 bases clipped from V and 1 base from J, the junction kept 6 bases outside the gene matches. CDR3 length: 16 residues. CDR1 SGHTA and CDR2 FQGNSA come from the germline V gene. The CDR3 loop reads CASSPRGQGGTDTQYF. The CDR3 region has the DNA TGTGCCAGCAGCCCGCGCGGACAGGGGGGCACAGATACGCAGTATTTT.

The chain couples TRBV9 to TRBJ1-3; a possible D gene is TRBD1 (5 bases). V lost 4 bases, J lost 3 bases, and 14 bases lay in between. The CDR3 has 15 amino acids. The germline CDR1 and CDR2 sequences are SGDLS and YYNGEE. The CDR3 coding sequence is TGTGCCAGCAGCCCCCCAGGGATCAGTGGAAACACCATATATTTT. This translates into CASSPPGISGNTIYF.

The chain has TRBV18 and TRBJ2-4; TRBD2 agrees at 15 bases. CDR1 is KGHSH, CDR2 LQKENI, per germline. V lost 2 bases, J lost 2 bases, and 1 base stayed unmatched. This CDR3 is built from 17 residues. CDR3 amino acids: CASSPGTSGRSKNIQYF. The CDR3 nucleotides read TGTGCCAGCTCACCAGGGACTAGCGGGAGGTCCAAAAACATTCAGTACTTC.

This clone has a handful of counts. The CDR3 DNA is TGTGCCAGCAGCTTAGAACAGGGGACTGAAGCTTTCTTT. The encoded protein is CASSLEQGTEAFF. The V call is TRBV7-9, the J call TRBJ1-1; 7 bases align to TRBD1. V trimming: 1 base; J trimming: 5 bases; junction bases outside the gene matches: 1. Germline CDR1 SEHNR, CDR2 FQNEAQ (reference sequence). The CDR3 extends over 13 amino acids.

This chain connects TRBV5-1 to TRBJ1-1; D gene ambiguous. This CDR3 has 14 amino acids. CDR1 and CDR2 (germline): SGHRS, YFSETQ. V lost 4 bases to trimming and J lost 1 base, with 11 bases between them. CDR3 sequence: CASSPESWNTEAFF. CDR3 in DNA: TGCGCCAGCAGCCCGGAGAGTTGGAACACTGAAGCTTTCTTT. The full variable domain, completed using reference TRBV5-1 and TRBJ1-1, is KAGVTQTPRYLIKTRGQQVTLSCSPISGHRSVSWYQQTPGQGLQFLFEYFSETQRNKGNFPGRFSGRQFSNSRSEMNVSTLELGDSALYLCASSPESWNTEAFFGQGTRLTVV.

The chain links TRBV7-9 to TRBJ2-1, with 10 bases identical to TRBD2. This CDR3 is 15 amino acids long. Germline V lookup: CDR1 SEHNR, CDR2 FQNEAQ (reference sequence). With V trimmed by 0 bases and J by 4 bases, 0 bases remained unmatched. DNA of the CDR3: TGTGCCAGCAGCTTAGCAGCGGGGGGGTACAATGAGCAGTTCTTC. It encodes CASSLAAGGYNEQFF.